This TCR beta chain was obtained from a study of T-cell memory formation after mild COVID-19. Germline loops: CDR1 SGHNT, CDR2 YENEEA. This CDR3 has 16 residues. Between the trimmed V and J ends, which lost 1 base and 5 bases, there was a span of 17 bases. Study-wide results and limits: Shrinking CD4+ clones were chiefly CM and EM; CD8+ ones were chiefly EMRA. Clones contracting day 15 to 85 were balanced CD4/CD8; later expanders leaned CD4+.

This clonotype was seen ten or more times. Its antigen is undetermined. A 5'RACE reaction primed in the constant segment made cDNA libraries of TCR alpha and TCR beta, and these carried sample barcodes and UMIs. TCRdb fed the 5' RACE reads into MiXCR, producing one record per CDR3 protein. Here the sample spans 400,000 to 500,000 distinct CDR3 sequences, 20% to 25% being singletons. This sequence was found in an adult woman who had mild COVID-19 (a few samples of this study predate the infection). Cell type and time point are not known. The sample taken for sequencing was PBMCs or a T cell subset sorted from them (not recorded which). The gene calls are TRBV11-3 and TRBJ2-5; D call uncertain. The CDR3: CASSLASRLGGETQYF. The DNA for the CDR3 is TGTGCCAGCAGCTTAGCTTCTCGTCTAGGCGGCGAGACCCAGTACTTC.